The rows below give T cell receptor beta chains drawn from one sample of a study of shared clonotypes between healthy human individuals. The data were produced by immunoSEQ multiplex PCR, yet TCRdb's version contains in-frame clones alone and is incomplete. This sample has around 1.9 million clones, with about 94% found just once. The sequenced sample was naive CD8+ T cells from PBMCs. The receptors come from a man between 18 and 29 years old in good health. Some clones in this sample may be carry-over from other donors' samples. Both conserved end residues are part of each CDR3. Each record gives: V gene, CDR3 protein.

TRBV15,CATSNPSGYEQYF
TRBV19,CASSIVLRREQYF
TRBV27,CASSFRSSATGYTF
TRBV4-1,CASSQGPGAEQFF
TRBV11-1,CASSPLGDISYEQYF
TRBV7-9,CASSLPQGPMNTEAFF
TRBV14,CASSQLSGPNYGYTF
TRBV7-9,CASSPSLGRGTGELFF
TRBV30,CASFDTEAFF
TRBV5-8,CASSLSIFGYTF
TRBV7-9,CASSLGGVVSEKLFF
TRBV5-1,CASSAAKGQGISRYEQYF
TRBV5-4,CASSWNPGPLFYEQYF
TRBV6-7,CASSSRQGATSYNEQFF
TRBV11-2,CASSLGRISGNTIYF